Shown below are 14 T cell receptor beta chains from a single sample sequenced in a study of blood T cell repertoires in COVID-19. Clones were read by immunoSEQ multiplex PCR, and TCRdb kept only the in-frame ones, dropping some. The top ten hold more than 8% of the sample, which has approximately 180,000 clones, approximately 86% seen once. Sequencing input: peripheral blood. The receptors here all came from a woman aged 80 or older with acute or convalescent COVID-19.

The chain uses TRBV4-1 and TRBJ1-6, with 9 positions matching TRBD1. The V gene's germline CDR1 is MGHRA and CDR2 YSYEKL. The CDR3 consists of 18 residues. The V segment lost 4 bases and the J segment 3 bases; nucleotides outside the gene matches: 10. CDR3 in amino acids: CASSPSGDRAFYNSPLHF. The CDR3 DNA follows: TGCGCCAGCAGCCCCTCTGGGGACAGGGCCTTCTATAATTCACCCCTCCACTTT.

On this clone: The sample has other DNA sequences that encode this CDR3 too. This sequence joins TRBV5-1 and TRBJ2-1; D possibly corresponds to TRBD1 (6 bases). With 0 bases removed from V and 3 bases from J, the gap between germline ends came to 10 bases. The CDR3 consists of 15 residues. Germline V gives CDR1 SGHRS, CDR2 YFSETQ. The CDR3 is CASSLGQGSYNEQFF. DNA of the CDR3: TGCGCCAGCAGCTTGGGGCAGGGGAGCTACAATGAGCAGTTCTTC.

V is TRBV19 and J is TRBJ2-7; maybe TRBD1 (6 bases). From germline, CDR1 is LNHDA and CDR2 SQIVND (reference sequence). The CDR3 consists of 14 residues. Between the trimmed V and J ends, which lost 5 bases and 0 bases, there was a span of 11 bases. Here the CDR3 DNA reads TGTGCCAGTAGTGACACAGGGAGCTCCTACGAGCAGTACTTC. The encoded protein is CASSDTGSSYEQYF.

In its sample, this clone was seen a few times. The CDR3 DNA reads as TGTGCCACCGCGACAGGGAGAGGTCAGCCCCAGCATTTT. As protein: CATATGRGQPQHF. The J gene is TRBJ1-5, the V gene TRBV19; 7 bases agree with TRBD1. J gave up 6 bases and V 10 bases, and 9 bases lay outside the gene matches. This CDR3 comprises 13 residues. Germline values: CDR1 LNHDA, CDR2 SQIVND (reference sequence).

The DNA of the CDR3 is TGCGCCAGCAGCCACGCCGGAACTAGCGGGTTCACAGATACGCAGTATTTT. Encoded protein: CASSHAGTSGFTDTQYF. J is TRBJ2-3 and V is TRBV4-1; 9 bases match TRBD2. CDR1 MGHRA and CDR2 YSYEKL come from the germline V gene. V lost 3 bases, J lost 2 bases, and 9 bases stayed unmatched. CDR3 size: 17 residues.

In its sample, this clone was seen once. The chain's CDR3 is CASSARTGSYGYTF. The CDR3 coding sequence is TGTGCCAGCAGCGCCCGGACAGGGTCTTATGGCTACACCTTC. The V and J genes are TRBV7-8 and TRBJ1-2; 8 bases are a match to TRBD1. CDR1 and CDR2 from the germline V gene are SGHVS and FQNEAQ. Germline trimming cut 5 bases from V and 5 bases from J; bases unmatched to any gene: 7. This CDR3 region has 14 residues.

The J gene is TRBJ2-7, the V gene TRBV4-3, with D unresolved. The germline V and J ends were trimmed by 1 base and 2 bases, with 6 bases remaining between them. Germline V gives CDR1 LGHNA, CDR2 YSLEER. The CDR3 contains 13 residues. The CDR3 region is CASSQGRAYEQYF. The CDR3 region has the DNA TGCGCCAGCAGCCAAGGCCGGGCCTACGAGCAGTACTTC.

The rearrangement uses TRBV6-5 and TRBJ1-4; D uncertain. Germline V gives CDR1 MNHEY, CDR2 SVGAGI. Trimming removed 6 bases from V and 4 bases from J, with 12 bases in between. There are 14 residues in the CDR3. CDR3 DNA sequence: TGTGCCAGCAGGATGACAAGGCTTAATGAAAAACTGTTTTTT. This gives the protein CASRMTRLNEKLFF.

The V gene is TRBV9, the J gene TRBJ2-3; 13 nucleotides line up with TRBD2. The V gene's germline CDR1 is SGDLS and CDR2 YYNGEE. The V and J ends lost 4 bases and 0 bases, in that order; junction bases with no gene match: 2. This CDR3 has 16 amino acids. The CDR3 nucleotides read TGTGCCAGCAGCACACTAGCGGGAGGGAGCACAGATACGCAGTATTTT. Translating it yields CASSTLAGGSTDTQYF.

This clone was seen more than once but under ten times. The chain recombines TRBV7-2 with TRBJ2-5; 9 bases match TRBD2. This CDR3 comprises 16 residues. CDR1 is SGHTA, CDR2 FQGNSA, per germline. V lost 3 bases and J lost 4; bases outside the gene matches: 9. The CDR3 bases are TGTGCCAGCAGCTTTCGGGGACTAGCCGAGGGAGAGACCCAGTACTTC. Translated: CASSFRGLAEGETQYF.

This sequence joins TRBV11-3 and TRBJ1-1, with D tentatively TRBD1 (6 bases). V was shortened by 3 bases and J by 3 bases, with 14 bases between the two germline ends. Germline CDR1 SGHNT, CDR2 YENEEA. The CDR3 length is 15 residues. CDR3 sequence (DNA): TGTGCCAGCAGCTTTCGGACAGCAATAGACACTGAAGCTTTCTTT. Its protein is CASSFRTAIDTEAFF.

This chain's CDR3 is CASSDFGSVNEQYF. The CDR3 nucleotides read TGTGCCAGCAGTGATTTCGGGTCTGTCAACGAGCAGTACTTC. The chain combines TRBV2 with TRBJ2-7; D unclear. The germline V gene has CDR1 SNHLY and CDR2 FYNNEI. This CDR3 comprises 14 residues. The V and J ends lost 3 bases and 5 bases respectively, with 14 bases between them.

This clone is a singleton in its sample. This rearrangement joins TRBV7-3 to TRBJ2-3, with D possibly being TRBD1 (5 bases). Germline-derived CDR1 and CDR2 are SGHTA and FQGTGA. Trimming removed 1 base at V and 4 bases at J, with 15 bases between. There are 16 residues in the CDR3. The CDR3 DNA sequence: TGTGCCAGCAGCTTAAATCCAGGGCCTGGGGCAGATACGCAGTATTTT. Its protein product is CASSLNPGPGADTQYF.

The V gene is TRBV18, the J gene TRBJ1-4; TRBD1 might be the D (6 bases). V lost 8 bases and J 0 bases, leaving 10 bases between the germline ends. This CDR3 region has 14 residues. From germline, CDR1 is KGHSH and CDR2 LQKENI. DNA for the CDR3: TGTGCCAGCGGACGGACAGCAACTAATGAAAAACTGTTTTTT. Translation: CASGRTATNEKLFF. Complete variable domain (other parts from reference TRBV18 and TRBJ1-4): NAGVMQNPRHLVRRRGQEARLRCSPMKGHSHVYWYRQLPEEGLKFMVYLQKENIIDESGMPKERFSAEFPKEGPSILRIQQVVRGDSAAYFCASGRTATNEKLFFGSGTQLSVL.